This TCR beta chain was observed in a study of blood T cell repertoires in COVID-19. Overall study: Italy, Spain and the United States were the sources of the convalescent and acute COVID-19 samples. T cells, B-cell-depleted T cells, or PBMCs provided the cDNA or gDNA that served as material.

The CDR3 has 15 residues. Trimming cost V 3 bases and J 7 bases; bases outside gene matches: 7. CDR1 and CDR2 (germline): SGDLS, YYNGEE. In the original workflow: Amplification of reference gene primers was used by the study to estimate nucleated cell counts. Method: immunoSEQ multiplex PCR; TCRdb's copy keeps in-frame clones and lacks some. V, J and clone size reflect that table, while D and trimming were determined from the DNA. The repertoire has some 290,000 clones, approximately 80% of them found once; the top ten carry around 2.9%. V gene TRBV9 combines with J gene TRBJ1-6, with 7 bases lining up with TRBD1. Sequenced: peripheral blood. The TCR was taken from a woman between 55 and 75 years old with active or convalescent COVID-19. The CDR3 reads CASSAPTGLNSPLHF. The CDR3 bases are TGTGCCAGCAGCGCCCCGACAGGGCTCAATTCACCCCTCCACTTT.